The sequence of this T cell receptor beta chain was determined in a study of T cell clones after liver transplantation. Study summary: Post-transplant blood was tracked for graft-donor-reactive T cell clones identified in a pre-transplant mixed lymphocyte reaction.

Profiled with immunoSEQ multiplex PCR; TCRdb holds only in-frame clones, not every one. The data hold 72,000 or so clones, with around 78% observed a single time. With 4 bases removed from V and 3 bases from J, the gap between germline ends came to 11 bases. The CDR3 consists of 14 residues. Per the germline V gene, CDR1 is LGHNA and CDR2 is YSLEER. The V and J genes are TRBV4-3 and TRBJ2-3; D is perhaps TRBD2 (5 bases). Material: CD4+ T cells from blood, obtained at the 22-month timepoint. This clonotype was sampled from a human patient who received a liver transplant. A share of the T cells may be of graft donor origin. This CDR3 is CASSLARDTDTQYF. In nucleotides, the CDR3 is TGCGCCAGCAGCCTAGCGAGAGATACAGATACGCAGTATTTT.